The entry below describes one TCR beta chain. Its specificity is not known. When replicate PCRs were run on sorted subsets, they used approximately 210 ng DNA, some 29,000 T cell genomes. Produced via immunoSEQ multiplex PCR; TCRdb's table is partial and in-frame only. The data contain more than 1.2 million clones, less than 99% of them seen just once; the ten biggest clones take up 0.36%. The sample is drawn from a study of shared clonotypes between healthy human individuals. In the study overall: A couple of women and a few men aged 18 to 49 made up the donors. Findings and caveats of the study: Donors were few, which limited the genetic and exposure-history diversity represented.

This sequence was found in a man aged 30 to 45 in good health. The source material was naive CD4+ T cells sorted from blood. The subset: CD45RA+ positively selected.

This CDR3 reads CASRDAGEGGNEQFF. The CDR3 DNA reads as TGTGCCAGCAGAGATGCGGGAGAGGGAGGAAATGAGCAGTTCTTC. The chain recombines TRBV11-3 with TRBJ2-1; 7 bases line up with TRBD2. The CDR3 length is 15 residues. The J segment lost 7 bases and the V segment lost 6 bases, leaving 12 bases of the junction unmatched. From germline, CDR1 is SGHNT and CDR2 YENEEA. The entire variable domain, with the rest obtained from reference TRBV11-3 and TRBJ2-1, is as follows: EAGVVQSPRYKIIEKKQPVAFWCNPISGHNTLYWYLQNLGQGPELLIRYENEEAVDDSQLPKDRFSAERLKGVDSTLKIQPAELGDSAVYLCASRDAGEGGNEQFFGPGTRLTVL.